This T cell receptor (beta chain) was observed in a study of blood T cell repertoires in COVID-19. Study-level information: COVID-19 samples from acute and convalescent phases originated in the United States, Italy and Spain.

Authors' processing steps: Counts of nucleated cells, estimated from reference gene primer amplification, were obtained. The table came from immunoSEQ multiplex PCR; TCRdb's copy has only in-frame clones and leaves some out. Clone size and V and J calls were adopted from that table, with D and trimming inferred from the DNA. The table includes 300,000 or so clones, roughly 90% detected once. This clone was counted once. V was cut by 1 base and J by 4 bases, with 7 bases left in between. The CDR3 extends over 13 amino acids. Germline-derived CDR1 and CDR2 are LNHNV and YYDKDF (reference sequence). The V gene is TRBV15, the J gene TRBJ2-5; D not resolved. This receptor was taken from a young man who had recovered from COVID-19. Sequenced: peripheral blood. The CDR3 here is CATSRAPTETQYF. CDR3 DNA sequence: TGTGCCACCAGCAGAGCGCCTACAGAGACCCAGTACTTC.